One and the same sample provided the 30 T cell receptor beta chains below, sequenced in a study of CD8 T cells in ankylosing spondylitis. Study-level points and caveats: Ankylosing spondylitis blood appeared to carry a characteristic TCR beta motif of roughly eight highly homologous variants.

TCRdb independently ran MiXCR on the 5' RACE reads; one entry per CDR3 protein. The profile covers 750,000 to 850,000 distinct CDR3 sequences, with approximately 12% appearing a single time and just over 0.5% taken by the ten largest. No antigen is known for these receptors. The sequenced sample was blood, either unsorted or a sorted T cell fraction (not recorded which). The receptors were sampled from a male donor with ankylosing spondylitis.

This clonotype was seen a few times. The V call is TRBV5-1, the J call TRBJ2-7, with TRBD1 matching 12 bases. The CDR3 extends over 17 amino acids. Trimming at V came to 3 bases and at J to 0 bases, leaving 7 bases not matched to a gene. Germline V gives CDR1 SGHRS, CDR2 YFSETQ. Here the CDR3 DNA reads TGCGCCAGCAGCTGGGGACAGGGGGCGTTTTTCTCCTACGAGCAGTACTTC. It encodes CASSWGQGAFFSYEQYF.

This CDR3 reads CSARDWTSANPTYEQYF. The CDR3 DNA reads TGCAGTGCTAGAGATTGGACTAGCGCAAACCCTACCTACGAGCAGTACTTC. The chain combines TRBV20-1 with TRBJ2-7; TRBD2 matches at 9 bases. V trimming: 0 bases; J trimming: 2 bases; junction bases outside the gene matches: 11. The CDR3 is 17 amino acids. Per germline, CDR1 DFQATT and CDR2 SNEGSKA (reference sequence).

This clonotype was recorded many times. The CDR3 bases are TGCGCCAGCAGCCAACGACAAAGGGTTAATGAGCAGTTCTTC. Encoded protein: CASSQRQRVNEQFF. V and J are TRBV4-3 and TRBJ2-1, with D unresolved. Trimming removed 2 bases from V and 7 bases from J, with 12 bases in between. CDR1 LGHNA and CDR2 YSLEER come from the germline V gene. The CDR3 length is 14 residues.

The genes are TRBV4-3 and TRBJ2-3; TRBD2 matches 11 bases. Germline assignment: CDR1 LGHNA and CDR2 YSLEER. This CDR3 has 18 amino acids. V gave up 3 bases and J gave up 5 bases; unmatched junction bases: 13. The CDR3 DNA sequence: TGCGCCAGCAGCCACGAAACCCTAGCGGGAGGACGGGAAGATACGCAGTATTTT. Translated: CASSHETLAGGREDTQYF.

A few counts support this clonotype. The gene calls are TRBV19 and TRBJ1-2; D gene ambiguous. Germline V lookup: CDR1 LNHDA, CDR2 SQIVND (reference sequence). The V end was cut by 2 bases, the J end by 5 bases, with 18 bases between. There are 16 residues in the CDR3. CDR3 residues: CASSIQYLQSNYGYTF. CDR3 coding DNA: TGTGCCAGTAGTATACAGTATTTACAGTCAAATTATGGCTACACCTTC.

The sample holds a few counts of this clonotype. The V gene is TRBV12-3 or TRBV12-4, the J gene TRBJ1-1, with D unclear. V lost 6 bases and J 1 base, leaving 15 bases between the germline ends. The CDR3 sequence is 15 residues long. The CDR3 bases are TGTGCCAGCAGCCTAAGCCTCCGGAGGAACACTGAAGCTTTCTTT. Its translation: CASSLSLRRNTEAFF.

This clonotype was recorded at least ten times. The CDR3 nucleotides read TGTGCCAGCAGCTTAGTAGCAGCTGTCTACGAGCAGTACTTC. Encoded protein: CASSLVAAVYEQYF. The chain is built from TRBV7-2 and TRBJ2-7; D uncertain. With 1 base removed from V and 3 bases from J, the gap between germline ends came to 10 bases. CDR1 and CDR2 from the germline V gene are SGHTA and FQGNSA. The CDR3 extends over 14 amino acids.

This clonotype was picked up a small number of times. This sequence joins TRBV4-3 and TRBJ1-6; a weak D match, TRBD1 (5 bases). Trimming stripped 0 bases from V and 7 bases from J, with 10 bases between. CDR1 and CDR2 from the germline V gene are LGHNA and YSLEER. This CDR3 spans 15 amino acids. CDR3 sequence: CASSQDPGTNSPLHF. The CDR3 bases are TGCGCCAGCAGCCAAGATCCAGGGACGAATTCACCCCTCCACTTT.

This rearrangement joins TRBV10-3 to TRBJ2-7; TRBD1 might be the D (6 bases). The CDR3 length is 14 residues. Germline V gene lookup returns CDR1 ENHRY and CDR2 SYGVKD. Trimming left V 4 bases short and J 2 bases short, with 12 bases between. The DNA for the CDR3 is TGTGCCATCAGTGCCTCCGGGACAACCTACGAGCAGTACTTC. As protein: CAISASGTTYEQYF.

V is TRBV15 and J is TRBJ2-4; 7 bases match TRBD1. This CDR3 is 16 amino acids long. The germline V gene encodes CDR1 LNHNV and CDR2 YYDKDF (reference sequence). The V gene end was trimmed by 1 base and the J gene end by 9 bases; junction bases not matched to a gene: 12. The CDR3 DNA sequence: TGTGCCACCAGCAGAGTATTTATGACAGGGAATGGCATTCAGTACTTC. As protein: CATSRVFMTGNGIQYF.

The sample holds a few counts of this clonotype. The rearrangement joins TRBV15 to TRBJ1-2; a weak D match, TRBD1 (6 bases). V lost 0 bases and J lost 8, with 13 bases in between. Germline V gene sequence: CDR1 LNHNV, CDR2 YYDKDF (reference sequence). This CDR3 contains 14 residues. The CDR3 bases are TGTGCCACCAGCAGAGACCCCCAGGGGACGGGCTACACCTTC. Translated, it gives CATSRDPQGTGYTF.

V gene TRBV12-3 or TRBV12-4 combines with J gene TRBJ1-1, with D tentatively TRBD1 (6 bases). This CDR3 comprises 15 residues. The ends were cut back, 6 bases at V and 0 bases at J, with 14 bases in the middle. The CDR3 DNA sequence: TGTGCCAGCAGGTTATACAGGGTCTTGAACACTGAAGCTTTCTTT. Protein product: CASRLYRVLNTEAFF.

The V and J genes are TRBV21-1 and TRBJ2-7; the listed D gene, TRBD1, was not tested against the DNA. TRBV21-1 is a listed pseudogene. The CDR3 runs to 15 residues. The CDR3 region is CASRPGTWYGYEQYF. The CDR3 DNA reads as TGTGCCAGCAGACCCGGGACGTGGTACGGATACGAGCAGTACTTC.

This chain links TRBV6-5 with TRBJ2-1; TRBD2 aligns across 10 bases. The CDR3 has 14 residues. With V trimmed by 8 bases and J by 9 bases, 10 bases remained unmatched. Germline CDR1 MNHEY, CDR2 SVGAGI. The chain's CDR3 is CASVLSGRSGEQFF. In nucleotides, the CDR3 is TGTGCCAGCGTTCTTAGCGGGAGGAGTGGTGAGCAGTTCTTC.

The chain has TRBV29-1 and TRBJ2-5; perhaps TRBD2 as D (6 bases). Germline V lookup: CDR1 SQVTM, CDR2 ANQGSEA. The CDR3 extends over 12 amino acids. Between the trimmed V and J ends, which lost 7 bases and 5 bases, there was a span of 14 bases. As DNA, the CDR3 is TGCAGCGGTGGGGCGGGGTGGGAGACCCAGTACTTC. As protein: CSGGAGWETQYF.

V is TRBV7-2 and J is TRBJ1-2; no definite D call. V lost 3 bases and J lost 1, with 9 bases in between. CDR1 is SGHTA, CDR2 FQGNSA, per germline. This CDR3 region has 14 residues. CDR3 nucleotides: TGTGCCAGCAGCTTGGAGGCCTTTAACTATGGCTACACCTTC. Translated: CASSLEAFNYGYTF. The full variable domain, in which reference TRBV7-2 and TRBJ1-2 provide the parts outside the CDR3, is GAGVSQSPSNKVTEKGKDVELRCDPISGHTALYWYRQSLGQGLEFLIYFQGNSAPDKSGLPSDRFSAERTGGSVSTLTIQRTQQEDSAVYLCASSLEAFNYGYTFGSGTRLTVV.

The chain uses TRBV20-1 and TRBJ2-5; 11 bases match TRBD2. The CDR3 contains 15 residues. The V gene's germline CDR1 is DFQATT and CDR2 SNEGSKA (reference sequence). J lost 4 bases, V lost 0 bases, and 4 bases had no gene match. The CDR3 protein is CSARDRLAGLETQYF. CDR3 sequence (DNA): TGCAGTGCTAGAGATCGACTAGCGGGACTAGAGACCCAGTACTTC.

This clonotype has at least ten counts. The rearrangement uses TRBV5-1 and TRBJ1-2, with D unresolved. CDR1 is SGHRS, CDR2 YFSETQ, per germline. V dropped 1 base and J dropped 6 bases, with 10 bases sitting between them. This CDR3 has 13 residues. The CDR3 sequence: CASSLFQSNGYTF. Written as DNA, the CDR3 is TGCGCCAGCAGCTTGTTTCAGAGCAATGGCTACACCTTC.

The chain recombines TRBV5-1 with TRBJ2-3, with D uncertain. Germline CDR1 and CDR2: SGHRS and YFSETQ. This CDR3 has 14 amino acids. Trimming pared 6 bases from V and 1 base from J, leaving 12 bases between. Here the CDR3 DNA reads TGCGCCAGCACCAGTCTCGCGGGCACAGATACGCAGTATTTT. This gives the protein CASTSLAGTDTQYF.

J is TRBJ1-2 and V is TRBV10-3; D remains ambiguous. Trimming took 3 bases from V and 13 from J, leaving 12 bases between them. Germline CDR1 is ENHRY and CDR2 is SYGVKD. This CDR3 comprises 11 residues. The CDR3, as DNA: TGTGCCATCAGTGAAAGACCGGGTCTCACCTTC. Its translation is CAISERPGLTF.

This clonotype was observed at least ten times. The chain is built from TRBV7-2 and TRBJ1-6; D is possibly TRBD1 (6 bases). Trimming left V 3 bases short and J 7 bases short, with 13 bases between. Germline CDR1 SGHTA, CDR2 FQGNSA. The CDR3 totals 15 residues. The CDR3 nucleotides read TGTGCCAGCAGCTTTCTAGGACAGAGGAATTCACCCCTCCACTTT. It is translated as CASSFLGQRNSPLHF.

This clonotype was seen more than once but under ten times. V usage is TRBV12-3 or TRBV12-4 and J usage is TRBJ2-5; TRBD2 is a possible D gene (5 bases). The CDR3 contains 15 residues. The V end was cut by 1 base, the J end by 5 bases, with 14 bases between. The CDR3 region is CASSLVRGDTETQYF. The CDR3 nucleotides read TGTGCCAGCAGTTTAGTTCGGGGTGACACGGAGACCCAGTACTTC.

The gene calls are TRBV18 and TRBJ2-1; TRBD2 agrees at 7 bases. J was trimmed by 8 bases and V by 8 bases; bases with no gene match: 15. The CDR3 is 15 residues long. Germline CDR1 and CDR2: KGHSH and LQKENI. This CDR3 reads CASEARSGKVDEQFF. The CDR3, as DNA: TGTGCCAGCGAAGCCAGGAGCGGGAAGGTCGATGAGCAGTTCTTC. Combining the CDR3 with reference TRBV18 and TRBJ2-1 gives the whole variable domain NAGVMQNPRHLVRRRGQEARLRCSPMKGHSHVYWYRQLPEEGLKFMVYLQKENIIDESGMPKERFSAEFPKEGPSILRIQQVVRGDSAAYFCASEARSGKVDEQFFGPGTRLTVL.

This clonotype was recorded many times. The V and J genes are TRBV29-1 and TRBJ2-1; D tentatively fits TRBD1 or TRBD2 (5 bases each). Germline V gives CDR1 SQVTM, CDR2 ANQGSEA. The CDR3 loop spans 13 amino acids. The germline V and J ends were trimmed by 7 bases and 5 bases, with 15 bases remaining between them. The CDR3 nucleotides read TGCAGCGGGGGGAGAGGGCCCAACAATGAGCAGTTCTTC. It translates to CSGGRGPNNEQFF.

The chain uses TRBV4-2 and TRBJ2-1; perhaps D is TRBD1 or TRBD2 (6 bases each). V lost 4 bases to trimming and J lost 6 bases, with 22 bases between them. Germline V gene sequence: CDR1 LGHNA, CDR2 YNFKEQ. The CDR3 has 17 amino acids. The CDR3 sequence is CASSPGATFTVGNEQFF. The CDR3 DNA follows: TGTGCCAGCAGCCCGGGGGCGACGTTCACAGTGGGCAATGAGCAGTTCTTC.

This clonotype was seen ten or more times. DNA for the CDR3: TGCAGCGTCTACAGGGGGGGGCAGGTCGGGGAGCTGTTTTTT. The encoded protein is CSVYRGGQVGELFF. The V call is TRBV29-1, the J call TRBJ2-2; possible D gene TRBD1, 8 bases. The germline V gene has CDR1 SQVTM and CDR2 ANQGSEA. This CDR3 comprises 14 residues. The ends were cut back, 6 bases at V and 7 bases at J, with 18 bases in the middle.

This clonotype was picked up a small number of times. The CDR3, as DNA: TGTGCCAGCAGCTTAATCAAGGGAGGAGTGACTGAAGCTTTCTTT. Translated, it gives CASSLIKGGVTEAFF. The J gene is TRBJ1-1, the V gene TRBV7-2; D remains ambiguous. V lost 2 bases, J lost 5 bases, and 15 bases lay in between. This CDR3 is 15 amino acids long. Germline V lookup: CDR1 SGHTA, CDR2 FQGNSA.

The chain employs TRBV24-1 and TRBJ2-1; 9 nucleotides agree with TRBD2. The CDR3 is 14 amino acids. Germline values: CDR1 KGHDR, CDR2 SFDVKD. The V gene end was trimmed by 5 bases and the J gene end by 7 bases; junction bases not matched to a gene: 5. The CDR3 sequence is CATSGASGTNEQFF. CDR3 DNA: TGTGCCACCAGTGGAGCTAGCGGGACTAATGAGCAGTTCTTC.

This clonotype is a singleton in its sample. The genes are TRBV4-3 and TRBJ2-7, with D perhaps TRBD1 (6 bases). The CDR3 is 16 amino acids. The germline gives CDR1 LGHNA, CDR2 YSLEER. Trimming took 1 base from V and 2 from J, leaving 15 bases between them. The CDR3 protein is CASSQGEGGSTYEQYF. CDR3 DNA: TGCGCCAGCAGCCAAGGGGAAGGGGGAAGCACCTACGAGCAGTACTTC.

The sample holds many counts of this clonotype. The CDR3 here is CATSRVDRLYEQYF. Written as DNA, the CDR3 is TGTGCCACCAGCAGAGTGGACAGACTCTACGAGCAGTACTTC. J is TRBJ2-7 and V is TRBV15, with a tentative D call TRBD1 (6 bases). The CDR3 is 14 amino acids. With 1 base removed from V and 3 bases from J, the gap between germline ends came to 10 bases. Germline-derived CDR1 and CDR2 are LNHNV and YYDKDF (reference sequence).